This TCR beta chain was sequenced during a study of shared clonotypes between healthy human individuals. Clones were read by immunoSEQ multiplex PCR, and TCRdb kept only the in-frame ones, dropping some. Among about a million clones listed, 76% were seen once. J was trimmed by 7 bases and V by 5 bases; bases with no gene match: 10. There are 15 residues in the CDR3. Germline V gene lookup returns CDR1 SGHVS and CDR2 FQNEAQ. The V gene is TRBV7-8, the J gene TRBJ1-4, with 7 nucleotides matching TRBD1. Specimen: memory CD4+ T cells sorted from blood. Sample subset: CD45RA-negative fraction. The sequence was obtained from a man aged 18 to 29 in good health. CDR3: CASSPGGAGSEKLFF. In nucleotides, the CDR3 is TGTGCCAGCAGCCCAGGGGGAGCGGGCAGTGAAAAACTGTTTTTT.